These 15 T cell receptor beta chains were all obtained from the same sample, sequenced in a study of T cell responses to AZD1222 COVID-19 vaccine (dated by TCRdb to the early 2020s). The intended sense of this specimen's time point label: baseline before first vaccination. To prepare the library, the immunoSEQ multiplex PCR assay was applied. TCRdb holds this immuneACCESS table with in-frame rearrangements only. Some clones are missing; in checked studies, unresolved V genes explain under half, and the rest has no known cause. Present in this sample are some 120,000 clones, roughly 94% of which were seen just once. Of the sample, roughly 6.6% falls within the top ten clones. The specimen comprised peripheral blood, sampled on day 0 of AZD1222 vaccination. The receptors stem from an adult in good health.

This clone was picked up one time. The chain combines TRBV24-1 with TRBJ2-5; maybe TRBD2 (5 bases). This CDR3 has 14 residues. Germline CDR1 reads KGHDR; CDR2 reads SFDVKD. Trimming left V 4 bases short and J 5 bases short, with 13 bases between. Here the CDR3 reads CATSDNSRGETQYF. CDR3 DNA sequence: TGTGCCACCAGTGACAATAGTCGAGGGGAGACCCAGTACTTC.

In its sample, this clone was seen once. The chain is built from TRBV9 and TRBJ2-2; D remains unclear. Trimming took 0 bases from V and 4 from J, leaving 7 bases between them. Germline CDR1 SGDLS, CDR2 YYNGEE. The CDR3 runs 14 residues. The CDR3 DNA follows: TGTGCCAGCAGCGTAGCCGAGCCCACCGGGGAGCTGTTTTTT. The encoded protein is CASSVAEPTGELFF. The full variable domain, its missing parts supplied by reference TRBV9 and TRBJ2-2, is DSGVTQTPKHLITATGQRVTLRCSPRSGDLSVYWYQQSLDQGLQFLIQYYNGEERAKGNILERFSAQQFPDLHSELNLSSLELGDSALYFCASSVAEPTGELFFGEGSRLTVL.

The gene calls are TRBV30 and TRBJ1-5; D is unresolved. CDR3 length: 17 amino acids. The ends were cut back, 3 bases at V and 3 bases at J, with 21 bases in the middle. From germline, CDR1 is GTSNPN and CDR2 SVGIG (reference sequence). The CDR3 bases are TGTGCCTGGAGAGAAGGGCGTCCGCGTCTAAACAATCAGCCCCAGCATTTT. It translates to CAWREGRPRLNNQPQHF.

The DNA of the CDR3 is TGTGCCAGCAGGGAAACAGGGATCACTGAAGCTTTCTTT. Translation: CASRETGITEAFF. The V call is TRBV3-1 (or the pseudogene TRBV3-2), the J call TRBJ1-1; tentative D call: TRBD1 (6 bases). Trimming pared 6 bases from V and 4 bases from J, leaving 12 bases between. The germline V gene has CDR1 LGHDT and CDR2 YNNKEL (reference sequence). The CDR3 runs to 13 residues.

On this clone itself: At one of its ends the junction is not consistent with the germline gene, which may arise from a read error. The sample contains more than one DNA sequence encoding this CDR3. The V and J genes are TRBV18 and TRBJ1-5; no clear D. CDR1 and CDR2 from the germline V gene are KGHSH and LQKENI. CDR3 size: 15 residues. CDR3 amino acids: CASSPATDSNQPQHF. In nucleotides, the CDR3 is TGCGCCAGCTCACCCGCTACGGACAGCAATCAGCCCCAGCATTTT.

The V call is TRBV3-1 (or the pseudogene TRBV3-2), the J call TRBJ1-2, with TRBD1 matching over 9 bases. From germline, CDR1 is LGHDT and CDR2 YNNKEL (reference sequence). V was pared by 1 base and J by 0 bases, with 6 bases of the junction left unmatched. This CDR3 spans 17 amino acids. The chain's CDR3 is CASSQAGQGKSNYGYTF. The CDR3 DNA reads as TGTGCCAGCAGCCAAGCGGGACAGGGCAAATCTAACTATGGCTACACCTTC.

In this sample, this clone turned up once. The chain has TRBV6-5 and TRBJ2-1; no clear D. This CDR3 comprises 15 residues. Germline V gene lookup returns CDR1 MNHEY and CDR2 SVGAGI. Trimming shortened V by 0 bases and J by 2 bases, and 8 bases separated the two germline ends. CDR3 DNA: TGTGCCAGCAGTTACTCGACCGACCCCTACAATGAGCAGTTCTTC. The encoded protein is CASSYSTDPYNEQFF.

This chain links TRBV7-6 with TRBJ1-1; no clear D gene. CDR1 is SGHVS, CDR2 FNYEAQ, per germline. The CDR3 spans 19 residues. V lost 1 base, J lost 0 bases, and 21 bases lay in between. The CDR3, as DNA: TGTGCCAGCAGCTTAGAGCCCAATCGGGTCAGAGTCATGAACACTGAAGCTTTCTTT. Translated: CASSLEPNRVRVMNTEAFF. The complete variable domain, with remaining parts taken from reference TRBV7-6 and TRBJ1-1, reads GAGVSQSPRYKVTKRGQDVALRCDPISGHVSLYWYRQALGQGPEFLTYFNYEAQQDKSGLPNDRFSAERPEGSISTLTIQRTEQRDSAMYRCASSLEPNRVRVMNTEAFFGQGTRLTVV.

The chain uses TRBV10-1 and TRBJ1-1; 7 nucleotides match TRBD1. V shed 8 bases, J shed 5 bases, and the junction held 8 bases outside the gene matches. Per the germline V gene, CDR1 is WNHNN and CDR2 is SYGVQD (reference sequence). This CDR3 contains 13 residues. The CDR3 here is CASGNRGGTEAFF. The CDR3 DNA sequence: TGCGCCAGCGGTAACAGGGGAGGAACTGAAGCTTTCTTT.

The rearrangement links TRBV6-5 to TRBJ1-1; D is undetermined. Germline loops: CDR1 MNHEY, CDR2 SVGAGI. This CDR3 spans 13 amino acids. Trimming removed 6 bases at V and 1 base at J, with 9 bases between. The CDR3 region is CASRQNPNTEAFF. The CDR3 DNA reads as TGTGCCAGCAGGCAAAATCCGAACACTGAAGCTTTCTTT.

The V and J genes are TRBV2 and TRBJ2-7; 9 bases match TRBD2. The germline CDR1 and CDR2 sequences are SNHLY and FYNNEI. V was clipped by 6 bases and J by 3 bases; unmatched bases: 6. The CDR3 has 14 residues. CDR3 DNA sequence: TGTGCCAGCAGGCTAGCGGGAACTGTCTACGAGCAGTACTTC. This sequence encodes CASRLAGTVYEQYF.

The chain links TRBV9 to TRBJ1-3; possibly TRBD1 for D (6 bases). Per the germline V gene, CDR1 is SGDLS and CDR2 is YYNGEE. This CDR3 contains 15 residues. V lost 3 bases, J lost 3 bases, and 13 bases lay in between. In DNA form, the CDR3 reads TGTGCCAGCAGCGCACAGGGATCTTTTGGAAACACCATATATTTT. It yields the protein CASSAQGSFGNTIYF.

This clone was counted once. J is TRBJ1-2 and V is TRBV18; 9 nucleotides align to TRBD1. V trimming: 6 bases; J trimming: 7 bases; junction bases outside the gene matches: 9. The CDR3 has 14 residues. CDR1 and CDR2 from the germline V gene are KGHSH and LQKENI. The CDR3 here is CASSSDRGKAGYTF. The CDR3 DNA reads TGTGCCAGCTCCTCGGACAGGGGTAAGGCTGGCTACACCTTC.

The gene calls are TRBV7-9 and TRBJ1-2, with 7 bases that match TRBD1. The CDR3 is 14 amino acids. Germline CDR1 SEHNR, CDR2 FQNEAQ (reference sequence). The J segment lost 10 bases and the V segment lost 1 base, leaving 9 bases of the junction unmatched. The CDR3 region has the DNA TGTGCCAGCAGCTTAGACACAGGGGAGGAAGACTACACCTTC. It is translated as CASSLDTGEEDYTF.

V is TRBV28 and J is TRBJ1-5; D ambiguous. The CDR3 has 13 amino acids. CDR1 is MDHEN, CDR2 SYDVKM, per germline. The V end lost 3 bases, the J end lost 8 bases, and 11 bases lay between the germline ends. The CDR3 spells CASSLFWEKPQHF. CDR3 nucleotides: TGTGCCAGCAGTTTGTTTTGGGAGAAGCCCCAGCATTTT.